This T cell receptor (beta chain) was captured in a study of regulatory T cells in long-lasting Graves disease. Study background: Positivity for TSH receptor antibodies plus over 5 years of antithyroid drugs meant persistent Graves' disease. The study's findings and limits: Relative to newly diagnosed Graves' patients, persistent ones had lower TCR diversity.

The authors built TCR beta libraries using iRepertoire HTBI primers and Arm-PCR of CDR3 regions. TCRdb analysed the multiplex PCR reads with MiXCR anew, one entry per CDR3 protein. This table holds a few hundred thousand distinct CDR3 sequences, approximately 23% found once. CDR1 LGHDT and CDR2 YNNKEL come from the germline V gene (reference sequence). The CDR3 length is 18 residues. V lost 4 bases and J lost 0, with 19 bases in between. There are a few counts of this clonotype. What it binds is not known. Regarding time point: persistent/refractory GD, antithyroid drugs over 5 years with positive TRAb. Scientists built the TCR library using RNA that was extracted from PBMCs. Enrollment of patients was through an endocrinology department in Xi'an, China.

This receptor was taken from a woman between 35 and 50 years old with Graves disease. The specimen comprised peripheral blood mononuclear cells (PBMCs), sampled when the disease was refractory, from a patient treated with antithyroid drugs. The chain has TRBV3-1 and TRBJ1-5; D is possibly TRBD1 (6 bases). CDR3 amino acids: CASSLAAGGGYSNQPQHF. As DNA, the CDR3 is TGTGCCAGCAGCCTCGCCGCGGGTGGGGGCTATAGCAATCAGCCCCAGCATTTT.